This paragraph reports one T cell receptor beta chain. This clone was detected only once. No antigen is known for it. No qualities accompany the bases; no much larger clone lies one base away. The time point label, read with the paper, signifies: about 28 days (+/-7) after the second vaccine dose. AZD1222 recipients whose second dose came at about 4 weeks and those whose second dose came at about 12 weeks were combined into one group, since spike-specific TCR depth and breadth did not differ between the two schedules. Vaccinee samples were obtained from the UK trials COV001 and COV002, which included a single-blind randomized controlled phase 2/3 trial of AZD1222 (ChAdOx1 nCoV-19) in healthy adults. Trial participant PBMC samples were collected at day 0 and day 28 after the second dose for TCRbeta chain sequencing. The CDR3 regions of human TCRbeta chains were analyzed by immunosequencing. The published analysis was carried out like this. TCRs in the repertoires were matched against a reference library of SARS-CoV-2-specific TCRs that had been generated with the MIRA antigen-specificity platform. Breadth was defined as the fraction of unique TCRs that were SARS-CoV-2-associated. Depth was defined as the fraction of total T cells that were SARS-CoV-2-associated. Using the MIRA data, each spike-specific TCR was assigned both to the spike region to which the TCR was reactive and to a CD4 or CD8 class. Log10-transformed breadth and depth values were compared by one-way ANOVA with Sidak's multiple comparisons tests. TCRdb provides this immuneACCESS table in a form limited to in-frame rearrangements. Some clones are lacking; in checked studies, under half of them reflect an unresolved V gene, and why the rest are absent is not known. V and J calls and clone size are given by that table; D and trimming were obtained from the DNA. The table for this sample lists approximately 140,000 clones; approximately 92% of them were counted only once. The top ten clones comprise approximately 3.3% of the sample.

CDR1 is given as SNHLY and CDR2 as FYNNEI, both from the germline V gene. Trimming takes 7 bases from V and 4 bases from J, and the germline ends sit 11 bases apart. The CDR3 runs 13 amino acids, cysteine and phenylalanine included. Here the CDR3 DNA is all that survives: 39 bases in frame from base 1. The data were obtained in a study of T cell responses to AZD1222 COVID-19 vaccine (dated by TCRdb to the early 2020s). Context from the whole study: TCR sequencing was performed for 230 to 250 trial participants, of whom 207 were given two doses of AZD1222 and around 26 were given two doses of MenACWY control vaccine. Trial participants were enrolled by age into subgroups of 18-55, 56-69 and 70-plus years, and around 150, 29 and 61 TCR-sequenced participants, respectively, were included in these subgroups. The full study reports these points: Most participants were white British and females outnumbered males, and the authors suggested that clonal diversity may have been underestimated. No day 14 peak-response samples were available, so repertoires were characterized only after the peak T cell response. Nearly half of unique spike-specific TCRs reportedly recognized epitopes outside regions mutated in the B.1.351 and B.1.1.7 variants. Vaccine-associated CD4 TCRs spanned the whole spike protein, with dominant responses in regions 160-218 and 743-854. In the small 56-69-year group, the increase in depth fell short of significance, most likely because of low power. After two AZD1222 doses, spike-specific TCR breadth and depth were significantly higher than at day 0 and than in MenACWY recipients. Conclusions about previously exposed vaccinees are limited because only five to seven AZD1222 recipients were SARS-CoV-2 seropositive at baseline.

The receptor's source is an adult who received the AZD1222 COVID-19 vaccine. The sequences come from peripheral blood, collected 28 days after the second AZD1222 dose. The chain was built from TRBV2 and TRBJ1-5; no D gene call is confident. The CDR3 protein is CASTPLNNQPQHF. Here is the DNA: TGTGCCAGCACCCCTTTGAATAATCAGCCCCAGCATTTT.